This T cell receptor beta chain was identified during a study of cytomegalovirus exposure and HLA in healthy donors. About this clone itself: Its cognate antigen is unknown.

Researchers ran the PCR with 60 Vbeta and 13 Jbeta primers. This table comes from immunoSEQ multiplex PCR, and its TCRdb copy is limited to in-frame clones, with some not included. The sample yields tens of thousands of clones, around 9.1% seen once. The ends were cut back, 5 bases at V and 0 bases at J, with 16 bases in the middle. This CDR3 comprises 16 residues. The germline gives CDR1 SGHTA, CDR2 FQGTGA. Study-wide findings and caveats: Donors were assumed by presence/absence analyses to have roughly uniform sequencing depth. An ancestry cluster, one associated with Asian ancestry, reportedly showed fewer N-insertions than the approximately 670-donor mean in a later analysis. Reports indicate that TCR beta sequences accurately predicted the HLA-A and HLA-B alleles of most subjects. In a later analysis, parvovirus B19, influenza, CMV and Epstein-Barr virus appeared linked to several top co-occurrence clusters.

The receptor was isolated from a man aged 55 to 69 in good health and CMV-seropositive. This chain connects TRBV7-3 to TRBJ1-1; D may be TRBD1 (5 bases). Source material: PBMCs. DNA for the CDR3: TGTGCCAGCAGCCCCCTGGGGGGGATCATGAACACTGAAGCTTTCTTT. Encoded protein: CASSPLGGIMNTEAFF.